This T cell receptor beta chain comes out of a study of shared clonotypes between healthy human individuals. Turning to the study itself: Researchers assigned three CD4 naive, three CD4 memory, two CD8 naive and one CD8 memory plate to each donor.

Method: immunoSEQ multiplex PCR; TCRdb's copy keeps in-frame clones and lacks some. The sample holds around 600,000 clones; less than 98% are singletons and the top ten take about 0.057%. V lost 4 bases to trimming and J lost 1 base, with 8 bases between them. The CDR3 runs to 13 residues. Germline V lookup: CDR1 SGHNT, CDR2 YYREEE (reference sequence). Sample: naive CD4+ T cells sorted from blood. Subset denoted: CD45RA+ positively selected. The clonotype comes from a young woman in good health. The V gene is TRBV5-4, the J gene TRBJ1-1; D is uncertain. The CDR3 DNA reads TGTGCCAGCAGCATAGACACGAACACTGAAGCTTTCTTT. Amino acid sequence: CASSIDTNTEAFF.